A selection of T cell receptor beta chains follows, all from one sample in a study of CD8+ T cells in alopecia areata. TCRdb's copy holds only in-frame clones and misses some; the assay was immunoSEQ multiplex PCR. This sample has 170,000 or so clones, with under 70% found just once. The sequenced sample was CD4+ T cells sorted from blood, obtained at week 4, from a patient treated with tofacitinib. The receptor source for this set is a human donor with alopecia areata. Both conserved end residues are part of each CDR3. Each record gives: V gene, J gene, CDR3 protein.

V gene: TRBV5-6; J gene: TRBJ2-5; CDR3 protein: CASSYRWNTGQETQYF
V gene: TRBV30; J gene: TRBJ1-5; CDR3 protein: CAWGTGANQPQHF
V gene: TRBV6-5; J gene: TRBJ2-1; CDR3 protein: CASSYGDRVNHNEQFF
V gene: TRBV5-1; J gene: TRBJ2-5; CDR3 protein: CASSLKGDREETQYF
V gene: TRBV29-1; J gene: TRBJ1-1; CDR3 protein: CSATTNTEAFF
V gene: TRBV25-1; J gene: TRBJ1-2; CDR3 protein: CASSENLGLGYTF
V gene: TRBV7-9; J gene: TRBJ2-5; CDR3 protein: CASSTGQYQETQYF
V gene: TRBV6-6; J gene: TRBJ2-7; CDR3 protein: CASRERGGRYEQYF
V gene: TRBV5-1; J gene: TRBJ1-1; CDR3 protein: CASSWGTAAEAFF
V gene: TRBV4-3; J gene: TRBJ1-1; CDR3 protein: CASSLHGTGDTEAFF
V gene: TRBV7-3; J gene: TRBJ2-1; CDR3 protein: CASSLAGGYNEQFF
V gene: TRBV30; J gene: TRBJ1-3; CDR3 protein: CAWDTGGSGNTIYF
V gene: TRBV20-1; J gene: TRBJ2-5; CDR3 protein: CSAGTAETQYF
V gene: TRBV7-3; J gene: TRBJ1-6; CDR3 protein: CASSPDGGSYNSPLHF
V gene: TRBV2; J gene: TRBJ1-4; CDR3 protein: CATLKGRNEKLFF
V gene: TRBV6-5; J gene: TRBJ1-2; CDR3 protein: CASRELANYGYTF
V gene: TRBV9; J gene: TRBJ1-3; CDR3 protein: CASSVDFSGNTIYF
V gene: TRBV7-9; J gene: TRBJ2-7; CDR3 protein: CASSTPDRLSSYEQYF
V gene: TRBV29-1; J gene: TRBJ1-1; CDR3 protein: CSVEPPLTGGRTEAFF
V gene: TRBV29-1; J gene: TRBJ2-5; CDR3 protein: CSVGRGGRETQYF
V gene: TRBV29-1; J gene: TRBJ2-5; CDR3 protein: CSVQGAMQTQYF
V gene: TRBV29-1; J gene: TRBJ2-1; CDR3 protein: CSVVSWTENYNEQFF
V gene: TRBV7-2; J gene: TRBJ2-5; CDR3 protein: CASSLDGTGRETQYF
V gene: TRBV2; J gene: TRBJ2-5; CDR3 protein: CASKGAGGLIQETQYF
V gene: TRBV29-1; J gene: TRBJ2-5; CDR3 protein: CSVVTSGQETQYF
V gene: TRBV29-1; J gene: TRBJ2-5; CDR3 protein: CSVLFTSGWGTQYF
V gene: TRBV30; J gene: TRBJ1-2; CDR3 protein: CAFKIAHYTF
V gene: TRBV7-6; J gene: TRBJ1-1; CDR3 protein: CASSPPGNAEAFF
V gene: TRBV29-1; J gene: TRBJ1-5; CDR3 protein: CSVVTGGTENQPQHF
V gene: TRBV25-1; J gene: TRBJ1-2; CDR3 protein: CASSEWAGQYYGYTF
V gene: TRBV6-5; J gene: TRBJ1-5; CDR3 protein: CASSRDRLQPQHF
V gene: TRBV30; J gene: TRBJ2-7; CDR3 protein: CACKALGVTYEQYF